These 15 T cell receptor beta chains were all obtained from the same sample, sequenced in a study of CD8 T cells in Susac syndrome. Reverse transcription of roughly 0.5 to 1 ug RNA was carried out with random hexamers. Each CDR3 protein gets one entry after TCRdb re-called the immunoSEQ multiplex PCR reads with MiXCR. Counted here are 150,000 to 200,000 distinct CDR3 sequences, about 93% occurring once; the ten biggest clones make up around 0.14%. Sample: CD4+ T cells from PBMCs. The receptors stem from a human donor in good health.

The chain joins TRBV27 to TRBJ2-1, with no clear D. CDR1 and CDR2 from the germline V gene are MNHEY and SMNVEV (reference sequence). The ends were cut back, 2 bases at V and 5 bases at J, with 7 bases in the middle. The CDR3 runs 13 residues. Here the CDR3 reads CASSLGPDNEQFF. CDR3 nucleotide sequence: TGTGCCAGCAGTTTAGGCCCTGACAATGAGCAGTTCTTC.

The chain carries TRBV30 and TRBJ2-7, with TRBD1 matching over 8 bases. The junction had 6 bases not matched to a gene; V was cut back by 0 bases and J by 2 bases. This CDR3 is 15 amino acids long. The germline V gene encodes CDR1 GTSNPN and CDR2 SVGIG (reference sequence). CDR3 amino acids: CAWSVGVQGAYEQYF. In DNA form, the CDR3 reads TGTGCCTGGAGTGTAGGGGTACAGGGGGCCTACGAGCAGTACTTC.

The chain combines TRBV9 with TRBJ1-5; D unresolved. The CDR3 spans 14 residues. Germline CDR1 reads SGDLS; CDR2 reads YYNGEE. V lost 0 bases to trimming and J lost 4 bases, with 8 bases between them. CDR3 DNA sequence: TGTGCCAGCAGCGTAGGGGCCCAAAATCAGCCCCAGCATTTT. This sequence encodes CASSVGAQNQPQHF.

V and J are TRBV4-3 and TRBJ1-1; unclear D gene. The CDR3 is 17 residues long. CDR1 and CDR2 from the germline V gene are LGHNA and YSLEER. The V end lost 0 bases, the J end lost 2 bases, and 16 bases lay between the germline ends. In nucleotides, the CDR3 is TGCGCCAGCAGCCAAGACTTCGGCAGGACCCTAAACACTGAAGCTTTCTTT. This translates into CASSQDFGRTLNTEAFF.

The CDR3 coding sequence is TGTGCCAGCAGCTTGGTTCAGGGAATGGGGATAGATACGCAGTATTTT. Translated: CASSLVQGMGIDTQYF. The chain is built from TRBV5-6 and TRBJ2-3; tentatively, D is TRBD1 (5 bases). This CDR3 region has 16 residues. The V end lost 0 bases, the J end lost 5 bases, and 16 bases lay between the germline ends. Looked up from germline, CDR1 is SGHDT and CDR2 is YYEEEE.

J is TRBJ1-2 and V is TRBV27, with TRBD1 identical over 7 bases. The CDR3 totals 14 residues. The germline CDR1 and CDR2 sequences are MNHEY and SMNVEV (reference sequence). V trimming: 5 bases; J trimming: 4 bases; junction bases outside the gene matches: 7. CDR3 region: CASSQTAGGYGYTF. The CDR3 bases are TGTGCCAGCAGTCAGACGGCAGGGGGCTATGGCTACACCTTC.

A word on this clonotype: One end of the junction is discordant with germline, which a read error may explain. CDR3 amino acids: CASSLDSRVRF. CDR3 bases: TGTGCCAGCAGTTTGGACAGTCGGGTGCGCTTC. The chain joins TRBV28 to TRBJ1-2; tentative D call: TRBD1 (6 bases). Germline V gene lookup returns CDR1 MDHEN and CDR2 SYDVKM. The CDR3 loop spans 11 amino acids.

This clonotype was detected once. The genes are TRBV29-1 and TRBJ2-3; unclear D gene. V was pared by 2 bases and J by 0 bases, with 15 bases between. Germline V gives CDR1 SQVTM, CDR2 ANQGSEA. The CDR3 is made up of 16 amino acids. The CDR3 region is CSVEPRLGSSTDTQYF. The CDR3 nucleotides read TGCAGCGTTGAACCACGCCTGGGGTCTAGCACAGATACGCAGTATTTT.

The rearrangement joins TRBV13 to TRBJ2-1; D could derive from TRBD1 or TRBD2 (6 bases each). The length of the CDR3 is 14 residues. Trimming cost V 6 bases and J 5 bases, with 14 bases left between them. CDR1 is PRHDT, CDR2 FYEKMQ, per germline (reference sequence). In nucleotides, the CDR3 is TGTGCCAGCAGGGGGGAGGCAGGGGACAATGAGCAGTTCTTC. Protein product: CASRGEAGDNEQFF.

This chain connects TRBV29-1 to TRBJ2-7; the D is unclear. Trimming took off 0 bases at V and 5 bases at J, with 14 bases between the two ends. Germline values: CDR1 SQVTM, CDR2 ANQGSEA. The CDR3 runs to 14 residues. The CDR3 sequence: CSVEDRAPLNEQYF. The CDR3 nucleotides read TGCAGCGTTGAAGATCGGGCCCCCCTGAACGAGCAGTACTTC.

V and J are TRBV20-1 and TRBJ2-1; 7 nucleotides match TRBD2. Looked up from germline, CDR1 is DFQATT and CDR2 is SNEGSKA (reference sequence). This CDR3 contains 12 residues. Trimming took 7 bases from V and 0 from J; bases not matched to a gene: 0. DNA for the CDR3: TGCAGTGGCGGGAGCTCCTACAATGAGCAGTTCTTC. Encoded protein: CSGGSSYNEQFF.

V and J are TRBV6-5 and TRBJ2-7, with TRBD2 matching over 7 bases. Trimming at V came to 3 bases and at J to 2 bases, leaving 7 bases not matched to a gene. The length of the CDR3 is 15 residues. CDR1 and CDR2 (germline): MNHEY, SVGAGI. The CDR3 DNA is TGTGCCAGCAGTTATTCTGCGGGGGATACCTACGAGCAGTACTTC. It yields the protein CASSYSAGDTYEQYF.

The chain employs TRBV13 and TRBJ2-7, with 10 bases aligning to TRBD1. In germline, CDR1 is PRHDT, CDR2 FYEKMQ (reference sequence). V shed 5 bases and J 5 bases; nucleotides not matched to a gene: 9. This CDR3 comprises 15 residues. CDR3 in DNA: TGTGCCAGCAGCGGAGGGGACAGGGGTAACCACGAGCAGTACTTC. This sequence encodes CASSGGDRGNHEQYF.

This chain uses TRBV20-1 with TRBJ2-7, with D unclear. Germline V gene lookup returns CDR1 DFQATT and CDR2 SNEGSKA (reference sequence). The V end was cut by 4 bases, the J end by 4 bases, with 11 bases between. This CDR3 has 12 residues. The CDR3 is CSATQLLYEQYF. The DNA for the CDR3 is TGCAGTGCTACCCAGTTGTTGTACGAGCAGTACTTC.

The chain employs TRBV5-1 and TRBJ1-1, with D uncertain. The CDR3 runs to 12 residues. Germline CDR1 is SGHRS and CDR2 is YFSETQ. Trimming pared 5 bases from V and 5 bases from J, leaving 10 bases between. In nucleotides, the CDR3 is TGCGCCAGCAGAAGGGAAGAGACTGAAGCTTTCTTT. Its translation: CASRREETEAFF.